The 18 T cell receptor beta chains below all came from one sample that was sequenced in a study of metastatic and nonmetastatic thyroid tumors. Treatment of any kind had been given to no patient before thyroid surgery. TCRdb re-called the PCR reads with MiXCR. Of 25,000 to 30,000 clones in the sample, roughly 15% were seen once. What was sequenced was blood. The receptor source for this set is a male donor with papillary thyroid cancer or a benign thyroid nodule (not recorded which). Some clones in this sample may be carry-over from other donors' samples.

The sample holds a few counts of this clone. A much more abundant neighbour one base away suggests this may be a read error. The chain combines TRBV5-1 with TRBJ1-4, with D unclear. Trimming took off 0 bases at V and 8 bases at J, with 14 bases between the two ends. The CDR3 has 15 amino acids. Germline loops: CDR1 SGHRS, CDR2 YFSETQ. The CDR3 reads CASSLEGTTGEKLFF. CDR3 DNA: TGCGCCAGCAGCTTGGAAGGAACAACGGGCGAAAAACTGTTTTTT.

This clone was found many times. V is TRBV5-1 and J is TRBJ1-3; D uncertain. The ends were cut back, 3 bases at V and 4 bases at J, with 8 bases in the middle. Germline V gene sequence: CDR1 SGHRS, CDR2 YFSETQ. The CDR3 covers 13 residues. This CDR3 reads CASSSQQGNTIYF. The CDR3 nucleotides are TGCGCCAGCAGCTCTCAACAAGGAAACACCATATATTTT.

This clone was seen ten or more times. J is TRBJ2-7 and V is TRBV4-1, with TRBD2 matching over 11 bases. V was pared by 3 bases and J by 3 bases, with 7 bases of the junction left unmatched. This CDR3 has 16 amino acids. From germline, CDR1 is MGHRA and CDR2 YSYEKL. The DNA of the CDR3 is TGCGCCAGCAGCCAGGCCATACTAGCGGGGGACTACGAGCAGTACTTC. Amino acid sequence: CASSQAILAGDYEQYF.

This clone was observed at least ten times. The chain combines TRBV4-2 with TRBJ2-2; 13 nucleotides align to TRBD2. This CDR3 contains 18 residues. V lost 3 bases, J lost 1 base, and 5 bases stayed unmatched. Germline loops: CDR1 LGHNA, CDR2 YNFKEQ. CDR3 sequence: CASSQGLAGSVNTGELFF. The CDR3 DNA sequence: TGTGCCAGCAGCCAGGGACTAGCGGGGTCGGTGAACACCGGGGAGCTGTTTTTT.

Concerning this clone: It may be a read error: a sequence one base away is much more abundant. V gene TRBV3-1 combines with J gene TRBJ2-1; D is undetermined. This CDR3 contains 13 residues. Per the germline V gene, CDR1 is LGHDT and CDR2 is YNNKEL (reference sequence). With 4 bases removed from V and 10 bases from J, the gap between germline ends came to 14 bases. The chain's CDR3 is CASSRHDKAEQFF. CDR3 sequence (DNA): TGTGCCAGCAGCCGACATGACAAGGCAGAGCAGTTCTTC.

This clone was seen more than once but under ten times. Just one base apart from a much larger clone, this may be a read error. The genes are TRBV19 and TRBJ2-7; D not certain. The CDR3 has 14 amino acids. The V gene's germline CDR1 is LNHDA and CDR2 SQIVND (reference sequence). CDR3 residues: CASSIGVGRNEQYF. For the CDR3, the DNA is TGTGCCAGCAGTATAGGAGTGGGTCGAAACGAGCAGTACTTC.

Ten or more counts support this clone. The CDR3 reads CASSFGTGVYTF. The DNA for the CDR3 is TGCGCCAGCAGCTTTGGGACAGGGGTCTACACCTTC. This chain links TRBV5-1 with TRBJ1-2, with 10 bases aligning to TRBD1. The CDR3 has 12 amino acids. Losses at the gene ends were 2 bases for V and 10 bases for J; bases not matched to a gene: 2. CDR1 is SGHRS and CDR2 is YFSETQ in the germline V gene.

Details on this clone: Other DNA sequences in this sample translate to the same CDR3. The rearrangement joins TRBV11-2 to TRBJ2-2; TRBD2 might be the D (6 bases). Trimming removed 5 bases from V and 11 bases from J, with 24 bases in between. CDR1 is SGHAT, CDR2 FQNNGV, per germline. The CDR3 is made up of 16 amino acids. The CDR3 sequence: CASSPRGRGGGGELFF. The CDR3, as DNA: TGTGCCAGCAGCCCCCGAGGGCGGGGTGGCGGCGGTGAGCTGTTTTTT.

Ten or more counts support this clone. CDR3 sequence (DNA): TGTGCCAGTAGTTCCTTGACTAGCGGGGGCCCTAATAAAGAGCAGTTCTTC. Translation gives CASSSLTSGGPNKEQFF. This sequence joins TRBV19 and TRBJ2-1; the match to TRBD2 covers 12 bases. The V segment lost 5 bases and the J segment 10 bases; nucleotides outside the gene matches: 15. This CDR3 region has 17 residues. The germline gives CDR1 LNHDA, CDR2 SQIVND (reference sequence). The full variable domain, completed using reference TRBV19 and TRBJ2-1, is DGGITQSPKYLFRKEGQNVTLSCEQNLNHDAMYWYRQDPGQGLRLIYYSQIVNDFQKGDIAEGYSVSREKKESFPLTVTSAQKNPTAFYLCASSSLTSGGPNKEQFFGPGTRLTVL.

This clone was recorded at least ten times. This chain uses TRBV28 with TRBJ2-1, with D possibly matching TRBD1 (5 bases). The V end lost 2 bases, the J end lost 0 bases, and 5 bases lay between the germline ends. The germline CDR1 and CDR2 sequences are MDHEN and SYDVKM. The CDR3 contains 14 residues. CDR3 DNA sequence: TGTGCCAGCAGTTTAGGACACTCCTACAATGAGCAGTTCTTC. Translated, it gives CASSLGHSYNEQFF.

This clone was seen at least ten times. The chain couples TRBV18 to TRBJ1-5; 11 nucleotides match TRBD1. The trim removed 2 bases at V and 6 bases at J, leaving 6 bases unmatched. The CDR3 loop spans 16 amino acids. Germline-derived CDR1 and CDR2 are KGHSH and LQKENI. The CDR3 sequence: CASSPGQGAPGQPQHF. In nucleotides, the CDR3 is TGTGCCAGCTCACCAGGACAGGGGGCGCCGGGTCAGCCCCAGCATTTT.

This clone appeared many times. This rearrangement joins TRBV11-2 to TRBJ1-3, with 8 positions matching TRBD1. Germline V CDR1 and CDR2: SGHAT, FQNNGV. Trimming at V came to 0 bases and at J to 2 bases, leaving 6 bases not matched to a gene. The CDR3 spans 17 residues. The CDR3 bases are TGTGCCAGCAGCTTAGACGGGGTCAGGGGGCCTGGAAACACCATATATTTT. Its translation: CASSLDGVRGPGNTIYF.

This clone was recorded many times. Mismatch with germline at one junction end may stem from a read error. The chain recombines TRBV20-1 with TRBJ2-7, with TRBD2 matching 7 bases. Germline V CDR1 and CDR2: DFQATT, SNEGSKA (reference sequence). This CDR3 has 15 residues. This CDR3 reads CSARWAGLDSSEQYF. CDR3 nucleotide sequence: TGCAGTGCTCGATGGGCCGGACTAGACTCCTCCGAGCAGTACTTC.

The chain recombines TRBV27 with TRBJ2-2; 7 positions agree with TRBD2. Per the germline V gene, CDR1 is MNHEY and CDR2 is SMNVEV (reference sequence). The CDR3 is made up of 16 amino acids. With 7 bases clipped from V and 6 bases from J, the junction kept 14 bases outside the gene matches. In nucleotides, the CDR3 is TGTGCCAGCATTCCCTTCGGACTAGTTGTCGCCGGGGAGCTGTTTTTT. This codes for CASIPFGLVVAGELFF.

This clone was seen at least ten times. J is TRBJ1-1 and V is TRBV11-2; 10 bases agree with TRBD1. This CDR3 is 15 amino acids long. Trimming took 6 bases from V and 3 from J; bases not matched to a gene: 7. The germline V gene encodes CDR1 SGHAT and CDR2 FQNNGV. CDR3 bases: TGTGCCAGCAGTGCGACAGGGGGCGCGGACACTGAAGCTTTCTTT. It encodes CASSATGGADTEAFF.

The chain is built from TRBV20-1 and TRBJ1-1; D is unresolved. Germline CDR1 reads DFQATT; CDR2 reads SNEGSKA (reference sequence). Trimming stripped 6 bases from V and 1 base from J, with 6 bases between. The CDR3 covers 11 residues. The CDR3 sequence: CSAQTNTEAFF. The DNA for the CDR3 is TGCAGTGCGCAGACGAACACTGAAGCTTTCTTT.

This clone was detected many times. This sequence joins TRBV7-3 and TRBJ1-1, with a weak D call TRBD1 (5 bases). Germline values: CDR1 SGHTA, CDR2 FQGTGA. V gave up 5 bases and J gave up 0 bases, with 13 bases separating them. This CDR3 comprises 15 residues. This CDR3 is CASSPGGAMNTEAFF. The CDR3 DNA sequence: TGTGCCAGCAGCCCTGGAGGGGCCATGAACACTGAAGCTTTCTTT.

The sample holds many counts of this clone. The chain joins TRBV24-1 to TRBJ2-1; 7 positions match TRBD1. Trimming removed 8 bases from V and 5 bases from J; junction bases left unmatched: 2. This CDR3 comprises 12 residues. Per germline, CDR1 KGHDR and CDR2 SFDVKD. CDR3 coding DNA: TGTGCCACCAAGGGGGCGCACAATGAGCAGTTCTTC. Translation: CATKGAHNEQFF.